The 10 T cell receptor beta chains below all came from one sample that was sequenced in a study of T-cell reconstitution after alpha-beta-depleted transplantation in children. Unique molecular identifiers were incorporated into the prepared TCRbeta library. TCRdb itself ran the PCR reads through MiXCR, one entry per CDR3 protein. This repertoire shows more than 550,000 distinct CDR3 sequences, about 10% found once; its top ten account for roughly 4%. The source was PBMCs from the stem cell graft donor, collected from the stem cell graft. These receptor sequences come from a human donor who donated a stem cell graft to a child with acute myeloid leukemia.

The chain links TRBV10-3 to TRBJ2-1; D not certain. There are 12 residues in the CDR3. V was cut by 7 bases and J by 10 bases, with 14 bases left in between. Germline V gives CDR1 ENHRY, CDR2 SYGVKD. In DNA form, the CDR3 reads TGTGCCATCACTGACGACCGCGCCGAGCAGTTCTTC. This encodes CAITDDRAEQFF.

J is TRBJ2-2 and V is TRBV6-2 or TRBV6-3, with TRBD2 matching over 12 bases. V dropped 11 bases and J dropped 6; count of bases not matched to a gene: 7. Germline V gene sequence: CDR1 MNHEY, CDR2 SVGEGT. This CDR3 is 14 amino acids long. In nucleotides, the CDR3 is TGTGCCTGTCGACTAGCGGGAGCCGCCGGGGAGCTGTTTTTT. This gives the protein CACRLAGAAGELFF.

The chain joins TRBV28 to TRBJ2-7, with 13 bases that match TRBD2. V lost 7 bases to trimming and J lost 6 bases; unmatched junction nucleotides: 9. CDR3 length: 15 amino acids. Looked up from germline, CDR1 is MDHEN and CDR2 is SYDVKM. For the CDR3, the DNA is TGTGCCAGCACCGAAACTAGCGGGAGGGGGTCCGAGCAGTACTTC. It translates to CASTETSGRGSEQYF. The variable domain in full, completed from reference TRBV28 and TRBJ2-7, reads DVKVTQSSRYLVKRTGEKVFLECVQDMDHENMFWYRQDPGLGLRLIYFSYDVKMKEKGDIPEGYSVSREKKERFSLILESASTNQTSMYLCASTETSGRGSEQYFGPGTRLTVT.

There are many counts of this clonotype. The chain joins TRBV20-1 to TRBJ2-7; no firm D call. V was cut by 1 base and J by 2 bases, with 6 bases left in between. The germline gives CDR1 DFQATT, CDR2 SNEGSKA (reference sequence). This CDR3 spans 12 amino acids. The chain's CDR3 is CSARVVPYEQYF. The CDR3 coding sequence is TGCAGTGCTAGAGTGGTCCCCTACGAGCAGTACTTC.

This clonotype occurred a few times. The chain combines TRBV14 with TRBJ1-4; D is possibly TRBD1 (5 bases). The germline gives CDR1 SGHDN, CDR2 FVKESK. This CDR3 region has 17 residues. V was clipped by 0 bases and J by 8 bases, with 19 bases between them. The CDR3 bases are TGTGCCAGCAGCCAAGAAGGAGGGGCCCGGGTAGGGGAAAAACTGTTTTTT. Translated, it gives CASSQEGGARVGEKLFF.

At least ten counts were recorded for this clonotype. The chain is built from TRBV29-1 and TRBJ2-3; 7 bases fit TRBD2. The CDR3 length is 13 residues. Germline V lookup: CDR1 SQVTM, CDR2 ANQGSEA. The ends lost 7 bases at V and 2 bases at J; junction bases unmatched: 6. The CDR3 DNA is TGCAGCGCTCGGACTAGATACACAGATACGCAGTATTTT. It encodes CSARTRYTDTQYF.

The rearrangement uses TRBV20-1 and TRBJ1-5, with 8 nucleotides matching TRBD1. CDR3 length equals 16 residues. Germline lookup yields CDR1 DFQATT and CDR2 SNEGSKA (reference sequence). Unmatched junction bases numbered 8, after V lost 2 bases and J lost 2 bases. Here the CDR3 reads CSARQPTGERNQPQHF. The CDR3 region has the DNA TGCAGTGCTAGACAGCCGACAGGGGAACGCAATCAGCCCCAGCATTTT.

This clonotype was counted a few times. The CDR3 DNA reads TGCAGCGTTGAGGGGACAGGGGTCTCCTACGAGCAGTACTTC. Translated, it gives CSVEGTGVSYEQYF. V and J are TRBV29-1 and TRBJ2-7, with 10 positions matching TRBD1. This CDR3 has 14 amino acids. Looked up from germline, CDR1 is SQVTM and CDR2 is ANQGSEA. Germline trimming cut 3 bases from V and 0 bases from J; bases unmatched to any gene: 2.

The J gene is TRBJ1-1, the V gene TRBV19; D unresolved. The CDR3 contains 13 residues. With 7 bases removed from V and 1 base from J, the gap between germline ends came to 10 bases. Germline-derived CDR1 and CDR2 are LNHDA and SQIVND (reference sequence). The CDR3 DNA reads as TGTGCCAGTAACATGAAACGGAACACTGAAGCTTTCTTT. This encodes CASNMKRNTEAFF.

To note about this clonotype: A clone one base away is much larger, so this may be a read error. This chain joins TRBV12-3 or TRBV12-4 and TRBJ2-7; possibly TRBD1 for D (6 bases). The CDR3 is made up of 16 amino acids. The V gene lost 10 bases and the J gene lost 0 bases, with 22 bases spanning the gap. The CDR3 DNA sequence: TGTGCCAACAACAAGGGGGATCGGGACGGCTCCTACGAGCAGTACTTC. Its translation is CANNKGDRDGSYEQYF.